This T cell receptor beta chain came from a study of cytomegalovirus exposure and HLA in healthy donors. Details on this clone: Its antigen remains unidentified.

It was healthy bone marrow donors who served as donors. Germline CDR1 reads LNHDA; CDR2 reads SQIVND (reference sequence). This CDR3 region has 16 residues. The junction had 11 bases not matched to a gene; V was cut back by 0 bases and J by 6 bases. Both 60 Vbeta primers and 13 Jbeta primers went into the PCR. Assay: immunoSEQ multiplex PCR; the TCRdb copy retains only in-frame clones and omits some. The profile shows approximately 150,000 clones, roughly 86% of them singletons. Study-level results: Within a later analysis, the majority of CMV-associated TCR beta chains appeared HLA-restricted. Across donors, sequencing depth was assumed by presence/absence analyses to be roughly uniform. Clonal expansion was found to be greater in HLA-associated TCR beta chains than in equally common others in a later analysis.

Sequenced sample: PBMCs. This TCR was sampled from a girl between 10 and 17 years old in good health and CMV-seropositive. This chain links TRBV19 with TRBJ2-7; 7 nucleotides match TRBD1. CDR3 coding DNA: TGTGCCAGTAGTATAGAGAGGGGGCCCACTGGCGGCGAGCAGTACTTC. Protein: CASSIERGPTGGEQYF. The full variable domain, in which reference TRBV19 and TRBJ2-7 provide the parts outside the CDR3, is DGGITQSPKYLFRKEGQNVTLSCEQNLNHDAMYWYRQDPGQGLRLIYYSQIVNDFQKGDIAEGYSVSREKKESFPLTVTSAQKNPTAFYLCASSIERGPTGGEQYFGPGTRLTVT.